This T cell receptor beta chain emerged from a study of T-cell memory formation after mild COVID-19. This clonotype appeared a few times. J gave up 7 bases and V 5 bases, and 6 bases lay outside the gene matches. The CDR3 extends over 14 amino acids. Germline CDR1 SNHLY, CDR2 FYNNEI. Employing constant-segment primers, 5'RACE generated TCR alpha and TCR beta cDNA libraries bearing sample barcodes and UMIs. TCRdb recomputed calls from the 5' RACE reads with MiXCR, one row per CDR3 protein. The sample holds roughly 480,000 distinct CDR3 sequences; approximately 23% are singletons and the top ten take about 12%.

The specimen sequenced was PBMCs or a T cell subset sorted from them (not recorded which). The source is an adult woman who had mild COVID-19 (a few samples of this study predate the infection). Cell type and time point are not known. This chain connects TRBV2 to TRBJ1-5; 9 bases fit TRBD1. The CDR3 loop is CASSRGQGVQPQHF. In nucleotides, the CDR3 is TGTGCCAGCAGTCGGGGACAGGGAGTACAGCCCCAGCATTTT. The full variable domain, rest sourced from reference TRBV2 and TRBJ1-5, is EPEVTQTPSHQVTQMGQEVILRCVPISNHLYFYWYRQILGQKVEFLVSFYNNEISEKSEIFDDQFSVERPDGSNFTLKIRSTKLEDSAMYFCASSRGQGVQPQHFGDGTRLSIL.